The 12 T cell receptor beta chains below come from one sample, sequenced in a study of T cell repertoires in cytomegalovirus infection. One entry per CDR3 protein results from TCRdb running MiXCR on the reads. The sample carries 150,000 to 200,000 distinct CDR3 sequences, about 15% recorded once. Sequenced: PBMCs. Receptor source: a human donor in good health (CMV status not recorded). Some clones in this sample may be carry-over from other donors' samples.

The genes are TRBV29-1 and TRBJ1-2; unclear D gene. From germline, CDR1 is SQVTM and CDR2 ANQGSEA. The V end lost 5 bases, the J end lost 0 bases, and 13 bases lay between the germline ends. The CDR3 has 14 amino acids. Here the CDR3 reads CSVTQPLTNYGYTF. The CDR3 bases are TGCAGCGTTACACAGCCTCTCACTAACTATGGCTACACCTTC.

In this sample, this clonotype turned up a few times. The chain recombines TRBV11-2 with TRBJ2-2; 9 nucleotides agree with TRBD2. The CDR3 covers 14 residues. From germline, CDR1 is SGHAT and CDR2 FQNNGV. J lost 6 bases, V lost 2 bases, and 1 base had no gene match. In DNA, the CDR3 is TGTGCCAGCAGCTTACTAGCGGGGTCCGGGGAGCTGTTTTTT. It specifies CASSLLAGSGELFF.

This clonotype has just a few counts. V usage is TRBV12-5 and J usage is TRBJ2-3; 8 bases map to TRBD2. CDR1 LGHNT and CDR2 FRNRAP come from the germline V gene. V was clipped by 7 bases and J by 2 bases; unmatched bases: 11. This CDR3 is 16 amino acids long. This chain's CDR3 is CASASGAGANTDTQYF. The CDR3 region has the DNA TGTGCTAGTGCCTCGGGAGCGGGGGCGAACACAGATACGCAGTATTTT.

The V and J genes are TRBV7-9 and TRBJ1-2; D is perhaps TRBD1 (5 bases). Trimming took off 4 bases at V and 8 bases at J, with 14 bases between the two ends. Germline values: CDR1 SEHNR, CDR2 FQNEAQ (reference sequence). The CDR3 has 13 residues. The CDR3 DNA reads TGTGCCAGCAGCTACGGACATATCAACGGCTACACCTTC. Translating gives CASSYGHINGYTF. Together with reference TRBV7-9 and TRBJ1-2, the CDR3 gives the full variable domain: DTGVSQNPRHKITKRGQNVTFRCDPISEHNRLYWYRQTLGQGPEFLTYFQNEAQLEKSRLLSDRFSAERPKGSFSTLEIQRTEQGDSAMYLCASSYGHINGYTFGSGTRLTVV.

This clonotype was seen ten or more times. The V call is TRBV28, the J call TRBJ2-7; TRBD1 agrees at 8 bases. V lost 3 bases and J lost 7; bases outside the gene matches: 14. CDR1 is MDHEN, CDR2 SYDVKM, per germline. This CDR3 region has 16 residues. CDR3 DNA: TGTGCCAGCAGTTTTCCCGGGACAGGAAAGGGGCGGGAGCAGTACTTC. This gives the protein CASSFPGTGKGREQYF.

This clonotype has just a few counts. One junction end disagrees with the germline gene, perhaps due to a read error. This chain uses TRBV7-6 with TRBJ1-5; D is uncertain. This CDR3 is 13 amino acids long. Germline CDR1 reads SGHVS; CDR2 reads FNYEAQ. The CDR3 sequence is CASSLGINQPQHF. CDR3 in DNA: TGTGCTAGCAGCTTAGGTATTAATCAGCCCCAGCATTTT.

This clonotype occurred many times. The chain links TRBV5-1 to TRBJ2-7; tentative D call: TRBD1 (5 bases). The CDR3 consists of 12 residues. Germline assignment: CDR1 SGHRS and CDR2 YFSETQ. The V end was cut by 4 bases, the J end by 3 bases, with 8 bases between. The CDR3 nucleotides read TGCGCCAGCAGCCTACAGGACTACGAGCAGTACTTC. Residues: CASSLQDYEQYF.

The chain has TRBV18 and TRBJ2-1; no firm D call. The CDR3 runs 13 residues. V was shortened by 2 bases and J by 3 bases, with 5 bases between the two germline ends. Germline CDR1 and CDR2: KGHSH and LQKENI. CDR3 nucleotides: TGTGCCAGCTCACCAGAATTCTACAATGAGCAGTTCTTC. Amino acid sequence: CASSPEFYNEQFF.

This clonotype was recorded a few times. This rearrangement joins TRBV7-3 to TRBJ2-7; no clear D. Per the germline V gene, CDR1 is SGHTA and CDR2 is FQGTGA. This CDR3 has 15 residues. The V gene lost 0 bases and the J gene lost 2 bases, with 11 bases spanning the gap. The CDR3 DNA reads as TGTGCCAGCAGCTTAACGGCAGGCGACCCCTACGAGCAGTACTTC. As protein: CASSLTAGDPYEQYF.

This clonotype was counted between two and nine times. The chain employs TRBV7-9 and TRBJ2-7; the D gene is possibly TRBD1 (6 bases). This CDR3 is 14 amino acids long. Trimming took off 3 bases at V and 2 bases at J, with 11 bases between the two ends. Germline CDR1 SEHNR, CDR2 FQNEAQ (reference sequence). This chain's CDR3 is CASSFLTGPYEQYF. DNA of the CDR3: TGTGCCAGCAGCTTCTTGACAGGACCCTACGAGCAGTACTTC.

The rearrangement links TRBV25-1 to TRBJ2-3; D may correspond to TRBD1 or TRBD2 (7 bases each). The CDR3 extends over 16 amino acids. The V gene lost 4 bases and the J gene lost 1 base, with 15 bases spanning the gap. The germline gives CDR1 MGHDK, CDR2 SYGVNS. The CDR3: CASSGQGRGRTDTQYF. The CDR3 DNA sequence: TGTGCCAGCAGTGGTCAGGGGAGGGGGCGCACAGATACGCAGTATTTT.

The V and J genes are TRBV20-1 and TRBJ1-1, with 10 nucleotides matching TRBD1. Germline CDR1 reads DFQATT; CDR2 reads SNEGSKA (reference sequence). The ends lost 6 bases at V and 1 base at J; junction bases unmatched: 11. This CDR3 is built from 16 residues. The CDR3 coding sequence is TGCAGTGCCATAGACAGGGGGCGCCCCGGGAACACTGAAGCTTTCTTT. Translation gives CSAIDRGRPGNTEAFF.